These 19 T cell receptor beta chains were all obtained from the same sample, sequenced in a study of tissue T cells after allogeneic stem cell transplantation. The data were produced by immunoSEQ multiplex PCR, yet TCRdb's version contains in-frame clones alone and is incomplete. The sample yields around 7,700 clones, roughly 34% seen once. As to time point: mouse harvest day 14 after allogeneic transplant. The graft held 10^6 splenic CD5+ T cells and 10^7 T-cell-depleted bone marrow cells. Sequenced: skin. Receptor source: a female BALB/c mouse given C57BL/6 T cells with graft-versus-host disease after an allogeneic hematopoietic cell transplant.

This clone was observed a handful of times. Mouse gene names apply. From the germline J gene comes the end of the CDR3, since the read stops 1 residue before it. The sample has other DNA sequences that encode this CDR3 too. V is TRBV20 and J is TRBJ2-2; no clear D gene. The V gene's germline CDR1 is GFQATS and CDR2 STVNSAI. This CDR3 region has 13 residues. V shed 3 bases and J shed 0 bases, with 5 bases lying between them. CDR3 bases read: TGTGGTGCTAGTGCAACAAACACCGGGCAGCTCTAC. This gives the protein CGASATNTGQLY. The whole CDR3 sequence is CGASATNTGQLYF.

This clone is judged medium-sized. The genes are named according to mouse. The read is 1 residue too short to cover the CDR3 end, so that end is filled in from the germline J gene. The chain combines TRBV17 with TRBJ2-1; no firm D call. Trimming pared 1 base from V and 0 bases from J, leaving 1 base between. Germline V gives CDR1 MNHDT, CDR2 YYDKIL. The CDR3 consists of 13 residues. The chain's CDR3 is CASSRANYAEQFF. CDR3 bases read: TGTGCTAGCAGTAGAGCTAACTATGCTGAGCAGTTC.

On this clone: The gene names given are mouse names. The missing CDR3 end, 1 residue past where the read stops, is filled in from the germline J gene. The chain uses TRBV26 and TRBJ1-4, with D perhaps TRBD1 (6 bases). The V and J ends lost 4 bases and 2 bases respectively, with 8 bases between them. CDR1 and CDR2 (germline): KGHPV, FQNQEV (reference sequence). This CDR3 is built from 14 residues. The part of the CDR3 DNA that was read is TGTGCCAGCAGTCGCCAGGGGTCCAACGAAAGATTATTT. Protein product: CASSRQGSNERLF. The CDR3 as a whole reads CASSRQGSNERLFF. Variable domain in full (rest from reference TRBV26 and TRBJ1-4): NSKVIQTPRYLVKGQGQKAKMRCIPEKGHPVVFWYQQNKNNEFKFLINFQNQEVLQQIDMTEKRFSAECPSNSPCSLEIQSSEAGDSALYLCASSRQGSNERLFFGHGTKLSVL.

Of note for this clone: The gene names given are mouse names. CDR3 loop: CASSLYGTGNTLYF. CDR3 DNA (partial): TGTGCCAGCAGTCTGTACGGGACTGGAAATACGCTCTAT. The chain combines TRBV26 with TRBJ1-3, with no clear D. Sequencing ends 1 residue short of the CDR3 end; the germline J gene provides the rest. Germline V gene sequence: CDR1 KGHPV, CDR2 FQNQEV (reference sequence). V shed 1 base and J shed 2 bases, with 6 bases lying between them. The CDR3 loop spans 14 amino acids.

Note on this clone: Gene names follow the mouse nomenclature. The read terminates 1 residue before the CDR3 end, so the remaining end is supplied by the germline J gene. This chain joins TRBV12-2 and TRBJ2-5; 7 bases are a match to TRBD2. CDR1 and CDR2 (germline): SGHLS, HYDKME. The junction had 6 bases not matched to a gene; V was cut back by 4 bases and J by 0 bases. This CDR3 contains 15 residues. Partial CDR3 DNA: TGTGCCAGCTCCCCCGGACTGGTTAACCAAGACACCCAGTAC. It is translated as CASSPGLVNQDTQY. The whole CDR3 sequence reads CASSPGLVNQDTQYF.

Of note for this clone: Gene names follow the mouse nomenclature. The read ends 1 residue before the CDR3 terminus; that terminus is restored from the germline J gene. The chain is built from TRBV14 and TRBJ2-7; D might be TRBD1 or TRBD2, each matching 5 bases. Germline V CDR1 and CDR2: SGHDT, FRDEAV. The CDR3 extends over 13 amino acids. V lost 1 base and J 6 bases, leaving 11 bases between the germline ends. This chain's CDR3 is CASSFGGLSEQYF. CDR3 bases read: TGTGCCAGCAGTTTCGGGGGATTGAGTGAACAGTAC.

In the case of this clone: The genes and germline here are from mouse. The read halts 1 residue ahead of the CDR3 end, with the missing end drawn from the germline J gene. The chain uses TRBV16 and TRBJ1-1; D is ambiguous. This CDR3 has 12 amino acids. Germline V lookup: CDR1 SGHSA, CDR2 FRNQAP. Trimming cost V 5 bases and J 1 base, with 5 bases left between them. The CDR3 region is CASSPKNTEVFF. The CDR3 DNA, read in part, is TGTGCAAGCAGCCCAAAAAACACAGAAGTCTTC.

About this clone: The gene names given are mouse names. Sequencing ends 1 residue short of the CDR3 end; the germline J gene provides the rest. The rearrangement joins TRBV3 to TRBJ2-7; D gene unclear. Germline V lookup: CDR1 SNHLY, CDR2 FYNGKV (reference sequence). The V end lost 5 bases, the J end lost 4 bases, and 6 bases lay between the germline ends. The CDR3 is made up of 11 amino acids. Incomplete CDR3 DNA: TGTGCCAGCAGCGCTCGATATGAACAGTAC. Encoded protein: CASSARYEQY. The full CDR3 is CASSARYEQYF. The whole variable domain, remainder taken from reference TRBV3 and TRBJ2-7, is GPKVLQIPSHQIIDMGQMVTLNCDPVSNHLYFYWYKQILGQQMEFLVNFYNGKVMEKSKLFKDQFSVERPDGSYFTLKIQPTALEDSAVYFCASSARYEQYFGPGTRLTVL.

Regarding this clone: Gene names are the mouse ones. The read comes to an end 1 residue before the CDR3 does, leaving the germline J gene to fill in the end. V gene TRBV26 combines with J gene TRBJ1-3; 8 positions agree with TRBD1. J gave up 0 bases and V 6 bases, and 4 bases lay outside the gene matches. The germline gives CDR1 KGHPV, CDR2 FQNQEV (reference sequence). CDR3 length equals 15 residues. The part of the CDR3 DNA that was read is TGTGCCAGCAGGCAACAGGGGGGTTCTGGAAATACGCTCTAT. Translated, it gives CASRQQGGSGNTLY. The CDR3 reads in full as CASRQQGGSGNTLYF.

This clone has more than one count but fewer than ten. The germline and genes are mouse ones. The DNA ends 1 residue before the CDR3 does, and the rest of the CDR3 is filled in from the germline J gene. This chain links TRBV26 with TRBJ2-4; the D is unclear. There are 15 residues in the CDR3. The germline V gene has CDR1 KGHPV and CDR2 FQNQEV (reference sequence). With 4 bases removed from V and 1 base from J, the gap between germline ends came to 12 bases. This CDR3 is CASSPEGSGQNTLYF. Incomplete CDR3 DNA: TGTGCCAGCAGTCCGGAGGGTTCGGGTCAAAACACCTTGTAC.

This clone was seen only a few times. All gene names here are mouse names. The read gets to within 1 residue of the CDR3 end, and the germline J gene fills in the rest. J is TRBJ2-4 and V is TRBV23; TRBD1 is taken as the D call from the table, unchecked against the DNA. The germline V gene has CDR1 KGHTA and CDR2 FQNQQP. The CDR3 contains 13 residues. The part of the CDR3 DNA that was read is TGCTCCAGCAGTCAGGGACAGGGTGTCACCTTGTAC. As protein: CSSSQGQGVTLY. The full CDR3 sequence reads CSSSQGQGVTLYF.

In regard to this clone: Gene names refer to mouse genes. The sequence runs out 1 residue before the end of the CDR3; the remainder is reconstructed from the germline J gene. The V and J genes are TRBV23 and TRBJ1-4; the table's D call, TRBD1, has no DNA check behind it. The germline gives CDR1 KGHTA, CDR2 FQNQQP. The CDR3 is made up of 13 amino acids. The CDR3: CSSSQSGVERLFF. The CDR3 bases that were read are TGCTCCAGCAGTCAATCAGGGGTCGAAAGATTATTT.

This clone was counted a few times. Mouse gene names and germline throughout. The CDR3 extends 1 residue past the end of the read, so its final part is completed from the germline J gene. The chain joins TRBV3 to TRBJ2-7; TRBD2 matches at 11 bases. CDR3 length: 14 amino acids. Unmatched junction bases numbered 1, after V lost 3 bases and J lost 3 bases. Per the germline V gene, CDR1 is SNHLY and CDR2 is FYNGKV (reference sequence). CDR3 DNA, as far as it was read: TGTGCCAGCAGCTTGGGACTGGGGGTCTATGAACAGTAC. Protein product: CASSLGLGVYEQY. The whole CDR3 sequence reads CASSLGLGVYEQYF.

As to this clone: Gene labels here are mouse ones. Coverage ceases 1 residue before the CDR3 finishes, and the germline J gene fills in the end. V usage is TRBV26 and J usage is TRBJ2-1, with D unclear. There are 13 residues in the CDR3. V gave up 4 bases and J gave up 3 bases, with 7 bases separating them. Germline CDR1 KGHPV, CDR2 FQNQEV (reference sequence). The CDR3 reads CASSPRLYAEQFF. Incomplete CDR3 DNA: TGTGCCAGCAGTCCTCGACTCTATGCTGAGCAGTTC.

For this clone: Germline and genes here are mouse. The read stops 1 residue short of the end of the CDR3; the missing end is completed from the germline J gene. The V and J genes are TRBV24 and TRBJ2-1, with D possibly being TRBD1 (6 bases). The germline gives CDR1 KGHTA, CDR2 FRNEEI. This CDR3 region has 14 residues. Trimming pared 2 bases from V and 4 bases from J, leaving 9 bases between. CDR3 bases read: TGTGCCAGCAGTCTGCAGGGGAGATATGCTGAGCAGTTC. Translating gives CASSLQGRYAEQF. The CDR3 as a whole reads CASSLQGRYAEQFF.

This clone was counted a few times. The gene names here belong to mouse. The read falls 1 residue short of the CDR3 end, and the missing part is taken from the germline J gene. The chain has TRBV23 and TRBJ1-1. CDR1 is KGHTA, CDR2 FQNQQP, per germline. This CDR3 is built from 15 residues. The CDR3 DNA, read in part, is TGCTCCAGCAGTCAATCACGGGGAAGGAACACAGAAGTCTTC. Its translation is CSSSQSRGRNTEVF. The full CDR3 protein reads CSSSQSRGRNTEVFF.

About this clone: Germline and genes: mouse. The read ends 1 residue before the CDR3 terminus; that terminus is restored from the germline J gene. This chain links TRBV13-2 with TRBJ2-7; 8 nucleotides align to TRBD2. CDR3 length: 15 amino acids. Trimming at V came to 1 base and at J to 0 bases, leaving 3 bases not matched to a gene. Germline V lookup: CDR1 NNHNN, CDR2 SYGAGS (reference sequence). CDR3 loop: CASGDLGGISYEQYF. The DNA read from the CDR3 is TGTGCCAGCGGTGATTTGGGGGGGATCTCCTATGAACAGTAC.

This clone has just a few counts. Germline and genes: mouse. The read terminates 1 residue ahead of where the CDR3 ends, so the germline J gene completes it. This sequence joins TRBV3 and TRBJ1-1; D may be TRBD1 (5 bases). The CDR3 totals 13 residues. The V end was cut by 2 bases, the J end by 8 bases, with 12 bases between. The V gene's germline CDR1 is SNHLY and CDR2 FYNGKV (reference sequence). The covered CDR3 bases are TGTGCCAGCAGCTTATTGGGGGGTTCGGAAGTCTTC. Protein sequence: CASSLLGGSEVF. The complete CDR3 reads CASSLLGGSEVFF. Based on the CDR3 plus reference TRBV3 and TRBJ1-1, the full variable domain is GPKVLQIPSHQIIDMGQMVTLNCDPVSNHLYFYWYKQILGQQMEFLVNFYNGKVMEKSKLFKDQFSVERPDGSYFTLKIQPTALEDSAVYFCASSLLGGSEVFFGKGTRLTVV.

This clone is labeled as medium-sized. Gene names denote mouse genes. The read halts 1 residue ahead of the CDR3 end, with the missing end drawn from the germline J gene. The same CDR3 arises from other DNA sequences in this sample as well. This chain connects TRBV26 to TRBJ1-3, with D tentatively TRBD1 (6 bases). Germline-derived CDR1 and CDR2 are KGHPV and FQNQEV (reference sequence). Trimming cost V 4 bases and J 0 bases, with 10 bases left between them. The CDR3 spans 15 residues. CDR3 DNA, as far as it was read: TGTGCCAGCAGTCGTCAGGGGAATTCTGGAAATACGCTCTAT. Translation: CASSRQGNSGNTLY. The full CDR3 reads CASSRQGNSGNTLYF.